This TCR beta chain was sequenced during a study of CD8 T cells in ankylosing spondylitis. General study findings and limits: Earlier literature documents some of the motif variants in reactive arthritis synovial fluid and blood.

Germline V CDR1 and CDR2: ENHRY, SYGVKD. The CDR3 has 15 amino acids. V gave up 2 bases and J gave up 7 bases, with 15 bases separating them. TCRdb re-derived calls from the 5' RACE reads in MiXCR, one entry per CDR3 protein. The sample lists about 300,000 distinct CDR3 sequences; 11% were seen once. Many counts were recorded for this clonotype. Its antigen is currently unknown. Specimen: blood, either unsorted or a sorted T cell fraction (not recorded which). This receptor was obtained from a female donor with ankylosing spondylitis or in good health (not recorded which). The genes are TRBV10-3 and TRBJ1-5, with D possibly being TRBD1 (5 bases). The chain's CDR3 is CAISEEGKAKQPQHF. In DNA form, the CDR3 reads TGTGCCATCAGTGAGGAGGGGAAGGCGAAACAGCCCCAGCATTTT.